The clone carrying this TCR beta chain turned up a few times. Its antigen is not identified. TCRdb called the 5' RACE reads again in MiXCR, with one record for every CDR3 protein. The table includes hundreds of thousands of distinct CDR3 sequences, around 20% detected once. This sample is part of a study of T-cell memory formation after mild COVID-19. Study overall: The two donors had largely donor-specific TCR clusters. Study-wide results and caveats: Later expanders leaned CD4+, whereas clones that contracted between day 15 and 85 were balanced CD4/CD8. Some clones that responded were present in memory (sampled pre-infection), which suggests cross-reactive memory joined.

The TCR comes from an adult woman who had mild COVID-19 (a few samples of this study predate the infection). Cell type and time point are not known. The sample was PBMCs or a T cell subset sorted from them (not recorded which).

CDR3: CASSIRLYEQYF. The CDR3 nucleotides are TGTGCCAGCAGCATTAGGCTCTACGAGCAGTACTTC. The chain uses TRBV11-2 and TRBJ2-7; D uncertain. Trimming left V 5 bases short and J 3 bases short, with 8 bases between. The CDR3 runs 12 residues. Germline V gene sequence: CDR1 SGHAT, CDR2 FQNNGV.